This T cell receptor (beta chain) was recovered during a study of spatial heterogeneity in lung cancer. General study findings and limits: Counts of expanded alpha and beta TCRs within tumors tracked the tumor nonsynonymous mutation count.

From the 5' RACE reads, TCRdb called clonotypes with MiXCR, one entry per CDR3 protein. This table holds around 2,200 distinct CDR3 sequences, over 20% found once. Trimming at V came to 3 bases and at J to 5 bases, leaving 8 bases not matched to a gene. Looked up from germline, CDR1 is DFQATT and CDR2 is SNEGSKA (reference sequence). The CDR3 totals 14 residues. This clonotype was picked up a small number of times. Its antigen is unidentified. This beta chain slipped into a library made for alpha chains as a stray read, so its size is not meaningful. The time point was: sample taken at primary tumor resection. Samples came from 72 TRACERx patients with untreated early-stage lung cancer.

Source: lung tumor tissue, taken at surgery. V gene TRBV20-1 combines with J gene TRBJ2-5; 8 nucleotides match TRBD1. The TCR was taken from a male donor with early-stage non-small cell lung cancer. Here the CDR3 DNA reads TGCAGTGCTAGTCCGGACAGGGCGGGTGAGACCCAGTACTTC. This encodes CSASPDRAGETQYF.